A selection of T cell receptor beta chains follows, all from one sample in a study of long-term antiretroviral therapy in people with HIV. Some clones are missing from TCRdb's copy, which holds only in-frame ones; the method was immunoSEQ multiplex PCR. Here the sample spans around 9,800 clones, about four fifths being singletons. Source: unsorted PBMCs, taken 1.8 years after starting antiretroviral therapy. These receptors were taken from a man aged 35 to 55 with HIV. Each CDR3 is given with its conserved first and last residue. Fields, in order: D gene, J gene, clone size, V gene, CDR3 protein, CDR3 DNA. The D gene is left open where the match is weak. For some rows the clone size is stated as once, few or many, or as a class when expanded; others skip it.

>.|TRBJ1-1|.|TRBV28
CASRRGGDMNTEAFF
TGTGCCAGCAGGCGGGGGGGGGACATGAACACTGAAGCTTTCTTT
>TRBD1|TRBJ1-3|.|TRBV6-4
CASSDSPNKARAQSTGAPGNTIYF
TGTGCCAGCAGTGACTCACCCAACAAAGCACGGGCCCAAAGTACAGGGGCCCCTGGAAACACCATATATTTT
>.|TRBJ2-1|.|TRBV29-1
CSVQASSRNNEQFF
TGCAGCGTTCAGGCAAGTTCCCGCAACAATGAGCAGTTCTTC
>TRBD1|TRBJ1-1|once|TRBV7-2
CASRAGGMNTEAFF
TGTGCCAGCCGGGCAGGGGGCATGAACACTGAAGCTTTCTTT
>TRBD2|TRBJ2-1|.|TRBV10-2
CASSSTAGVYNEQFF
TGCGCCAGCAGTTCTACGGCGGGAGTTTACAATGAGCAGTTCTTC
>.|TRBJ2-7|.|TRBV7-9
CASSYPGLPYEQYF
TGTGCCAGCAGTTACCCGGGATTACCGTACGAGCAGTACTTC
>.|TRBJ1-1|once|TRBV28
CASSSKGGYTEAFF
TGTGCCAGCAGTTCGAAGGGAGGGTACACTGAAGCTTTCTTT
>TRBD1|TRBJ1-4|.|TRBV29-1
CSVQGARSVNEKLFF
TGCAGCGTTCAGGGGGCTCGGAGCGTTAATGAAAAACTGTTTTTT
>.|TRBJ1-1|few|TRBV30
CAWIRGRLNTEAFF
TGTGCCTGGATAAGAGGGCGGCTGAACACTGAAGCTTTCTTT
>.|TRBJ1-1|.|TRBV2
CASSALTQGANTEAFF
TGTGCCAGCAGTGCCCTTACCCAGGGCGCGAACACTGAAGCTTTCTTT
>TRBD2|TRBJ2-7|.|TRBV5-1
CASSPGLAGGPGEQYF
TGCGCCAGCAGCCCTGGACTAGCGGGAGGGCCTGGGGAGCAGTACTTC
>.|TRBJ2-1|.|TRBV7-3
CASSRGIYNEQFF
TGTGCCAGCAGCAGAGGGATATACAATGAGCAGTTCTTC
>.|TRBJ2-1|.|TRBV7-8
CASSLGGLSYNEQFF
TGTGCCAGCTCCTTGGGGGGTCTCTCCTACAATGAGCAGTTCTTC
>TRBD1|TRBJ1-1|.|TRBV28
CASSSSSGGRRTEAFF
TGTGCCAGCAGTTCGAGCTCAGGGGGCAGGCGGACTGAAGCTTTCTTT
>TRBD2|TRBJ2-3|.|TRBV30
CAWTSGRVLETQYF
TGTGCCTGGACTAGCGGGAGGGTTTTGGAGACGCAGTATTTT
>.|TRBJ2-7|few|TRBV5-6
CASSLGPSAGYEQYF
TGTGCCAGCAGCTTGGGGCCGTCGGCCGGCTACGAGCAGTACTTC
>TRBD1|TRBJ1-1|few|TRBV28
CATTKAGGLLAFF
TGTGCCACTACGAAAGCAGGGGGCCTCCTTGCTTTCTTT
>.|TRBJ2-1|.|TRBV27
CASSFSHKGYSYNEQFF
TGTGCCAGCAGTTTTTCGCACAAGGGGTACTCCTACAATGAGCAGTTCTTC
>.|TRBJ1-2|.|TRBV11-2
CASSTRRYGYTF
TGTGCCAGCAGCACACGACGCTATGGCTACACCTTC
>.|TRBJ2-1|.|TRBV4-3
CASSQERANYQQFF
TGCGCCAGCAGCCAAGAACGGGCCAACTATCAGCAGTTCTTC